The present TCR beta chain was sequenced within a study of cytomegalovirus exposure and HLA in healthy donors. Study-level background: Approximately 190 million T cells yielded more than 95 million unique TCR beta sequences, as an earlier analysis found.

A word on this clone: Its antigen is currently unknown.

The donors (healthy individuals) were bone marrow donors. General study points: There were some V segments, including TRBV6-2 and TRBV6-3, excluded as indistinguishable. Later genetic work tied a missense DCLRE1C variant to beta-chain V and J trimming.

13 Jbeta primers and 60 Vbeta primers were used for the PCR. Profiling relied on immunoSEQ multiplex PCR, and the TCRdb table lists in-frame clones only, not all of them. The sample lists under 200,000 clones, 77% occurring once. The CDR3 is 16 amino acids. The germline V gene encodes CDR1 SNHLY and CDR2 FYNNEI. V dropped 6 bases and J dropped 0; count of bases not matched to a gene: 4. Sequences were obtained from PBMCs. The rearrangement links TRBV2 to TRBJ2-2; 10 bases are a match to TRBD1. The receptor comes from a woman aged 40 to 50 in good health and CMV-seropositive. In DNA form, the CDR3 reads TGTGCCAGCAGGCGACAGGGGGCCTCGAACACCGGGGAGCTGTTTTTT. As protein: CASRRQGASNTGELFF.